Below are 12 T cell receptor beta chains sequenced from a single sample in a study of identical twins. One entry per CDR3 protein, called by TCRdb with MiXCR from the 5' RACE reads. The sample lists about 240,000 distinct CDR3 sequences, 6% to 8.5% occurring once. The same data also went into a second study, on yellow fever vaccine responses in identical twins.

Input material: CD8+ T cells sorted from blood. The receptors were sampled from a woman aged 18-30 years in good health.

This clonotype was counted many times. The J gene is TRBJ2-7, the V gene TRBV14, with D perhaps TRBD2 (6 bases). Germline V CDR1 and CDR2: SGHDN, FVKESK. Trimming stripped 3 bases from V and 5 bases from J, with 17 bases between. CDR3 size: 15 residues. The CDR3 reads CASSHRDSPANEQYF. CDR3 nucleotides: TGTGCCAGCAGCCACCGGGACTCCCCCGCCAACGAGCAGTACTTC.

The rearrangement joins TRBV9 to TRBJ2-1; 7 bases agree with TRBD2. The ends lost 5 bases at V and 7 bases at J; junction bases unmatched: 9. Germline assignment: CDR1 SGDLS and CDR2 YYNGEE. CDR3 size: 14 residues. CDR3 in DNA: TGTGCCAGCAGTTCCGGGACTACAGGAAATGAGCAGTTCTTC. Translating it yields CASSSGTTGNEQFF.

This clonotype was counted a few times. The rearrangement joins TRBV7-9 to TRBJ2-2; TRBD1 matches at 7 bases. Germline loops: CDR1 SEHNR, CDR2 FQNEAQ (reference sequence). The junction had 5 bases not matched to a gene; V was cut back by 4 bases and J by 3 bases. The CDR3 contains 15 residues. CDR3 sequence reads: CASSYTGTDTGELFF. CDR3 bases: TGTGCCAGCAGCTATACCGGGACAGACACCGGGGAGCTGTTTTTT.

This clonotype was observed many times. The rearrangement links TRBV3-1 to TRBJ1-1; no firm D call. Germline values: CDR1 LGHDT, CDR2 YNNKEL (reference sequence). The ends were cut back, 1 base at V and 4 bases at J, with 13 bases in the middle. There are 15 residues in the CDR3. Here the CDR3 reads CASSQVRVVATEAFF. The CDR3 nucleotides are TGTGCCAGCAGCCAAGTTCGGGTTGTGGCCACTGAAGCTTTCTTT.

There are many counts of this clonotype. The chain carries TRBV4-1 and TRBJ2-3; 9 nucleotides align to TRBD1. The V and J ends lost 4 bases and 4 bases, in that order; junction bases with no gene match: 9. CDR3 length: 16 residues. The germline CDR1 and CDR2 sequences are MGHRA and YSYEKL. DNA for the CDR3: TGCGCCAGCAGCCGATCCGGGACAGGGTCAGCAGATACGCAGTATTTT. Encoded protein: CASSRSGTGSADTQYF.

CDR3: CASSLPDRGSSKNIQYF. The CDR3 region has the DNA TGTGCCAGCAGCTTGCCGGACAGGGGGAGCTCCAAAAACATTCAGTACTTC. This rearrangement joins TRBV5-4 to TRBJ2-4; 10 nucleotides agree with TRBD1. CDR3 length: 17 amino acids. CDR1 SGHNT and CDR2 YYREEE come from the germline V gene (reference sequence). The ends lost 1 base at V and 2 bases at J; junction bases unmatched: 6.

This chain links TRBV14 with TRBJ2-1, with a possible D match to TRBD2 (6 bases). The V gene's germline CDR1 is SGHDN and CDR2 FVKESK. The ends were cut back, 4 bases at V and 0 bases at J, with 7 bases in the middle. The CDR3 is 14 residues long. The CDR3 DNA follows: TGTGCCAGCAGCCCGCGGGGCTCCTACAATGAGCAGTTCTTC. Protein sequence: CASSPRGSYNEQFF.

This chain joins TRBV9 and TRBJ2-5, with a tentative D call TRBD2 (6 bases). Trimming took 4 bases from V and 0 from J, leaving 13 bases between them. CDR1 SGDLS and CDR2 YYNGEE come from the germline V gene. The CDR3 contains 15 residues. DNA of the CDR3: TGTGCCAGCAGCCCCTCCCGGGACTACCAAGAGACCCAGTACTTC. It encodes CASSPSRDYQETQYF.

Only a few counts were recorded for this clonotype. The V and J genes are TRBV9 and TRBJ1-4; D ambiguous. Trimming stripped 0 bases from V and 0 bases from J, with 12 bases between. Per the germline V gene, CDR1 is SGDLS and CDR2 is YYNGEE. The CDR3 has 17 amino acids. The CDR3 DNA reads as TGTGCCAGCAGCGTAGAGGGAGGGCCAACAACTAATGAAAAACTGTTTTTT. It yields the protein CASSVEGGPTTNEKLFF.

This clonotype appeared many times. The chain joins TRBV3-1 to TRBJ1-4, with D perhaps TRBD1 (5 bases). Germline V gene lookup returns CDR1 LGHDT and CDR2 YNNKEL (reference sequence). This CDR3 is 17 amino acids long. V shed 1 base and J shed 0 bases, with 12 bases lying between them. The CDR3 bases are TGTGCCAGCAGCCAAGGAGGACAACTTGCAACTAATGAAAAACTGTTTTTT. Protein product: CASSQGGQLATNEKLFF. The full variable domain, completed using reference TRBV3-1 and TRBJ1-4, is DTAVSQTPKYLVTQMGNDKSIKCEQNLGHDTMYWYKQDSKKFLKIMFSYNNKELIINETVPNRFSPKSPDKAHLNLHINSLELGDSAVYFCASSQGGQLATNEKLFFGSGTQLSVL.

This clonotype was observed at least ten times. This sequence joins TRBV9 and TRBJ2-1, with D possibly TRBD2 on 6 matching bases. In germline, CDR1 is SGDLS, CDR2 YYNGEE. Trimming left V 4 bases short and J 0 bases short, with 14 bases between. The CDR3 totals 16 residues. The CDR3 nucleotides read TGTGCCAGCAGCCTTCGGGACTCAAGCTCCTACAATGAGCAGTTCTTC. It specifies CASSLRDSSSYNEQFF.

This clonotype was picked up a small number of times. The V call is TRBV4-2, the J call TRBJ2-7; 7 bases fit TRBD2. The CDR3 sequence is 16 residues long. Germline values: CDR1 LGHNA, CDR2 YNFKEQ. Trimming at V came to 4 bases and at J to 5 bases, leaving 14 bases not matched to a gene. In DNA form, the CDR3 reads TGTGCCAGCAGCCCCTCGGGGGAGGGTCTGTCACACGAGCAGTACTTC. Translation: CASSPSGEGLSHEQYF.